The rows below give T cell receptor beta chains drawn from one sample of a study of OX40 agonist ivuxolimab in advanced cancers. Libraries were prepared by immunoSEQ multiplex PCR; TCRdb keeps only in-frame clonotypes and omits some of them. The sample includes some 21,000 clones, 88% of them seen just once. Sequenced here: CD4+ or CD8+ T cells sorted from blood, sampled in a trial of the OX40 agonist ivuxolimab. The source of these receptors is an adult with an advanced solid tumor such as melanoma, head and neck, liver or kidney cancer. Both conserved end residues are part of each CDR3.

V gene	CDR3 length	CDR3 protein
TRBV29-1	17	CSATPVPAGPVYYGYTF
TRBV4-1	13	CASSQTGYDGYTF
TRBV9	13	CASSVEGIYEQFF
TRBV27	14	CASSFGGSTDTQYF
TRBV27	13	CASRPSQYYEQYF
TRBV2	14	CASTSSGSYNEQFF
TRBV5-1	12	CAAGASTDTQYF
TRBV7-9	15	CASSLEPRIEETQYF
TRBV18	15	CASSIKTGVSYEQYF
TRBV7-8	14	CASSVRDRGYEQYF
TRBV7-9	13	CASSSDRGTEAFF
TRBV27	13	CASSLSPTAPLHF
TRBV7-9	12	CASSHGGDEAFF
TRBV4-1	17	CASSHRLSNPYNSPLHF
TRBV9	16	CASSVGGPKAYNEQFF
TRBV6-5	12	CASLSRGRDYTF
TRBV7-9	15	CASSLGGDKAYEQYF
TRBV7-9	14	CASSPRGINYGYTF
TRBV9	14	CASSPNQGKDTQYF
TRBV5-1	12	CASRAMDEKLFF
TRBV2	16	CASRYRLGGRRETQYF
TRBV6-6	14	CASSYGGLAVEQFF
TRBV21-1	16	CASSNGSGDEGTEAFF
TRBV21-1	12	CASSGGTGELFF
TRBV25-1	13	CASSLSRVTEAFF
TRBV5-1	15	CASSSWGDSGRGYTF
TRBV4-1	16	CASSQGGYKGDYEQYF
TRBV6-6	16	CASSYWDGKMNTEAFF
TRBV5-1	15	CASSPDGSGGYGYTF
TRBV11-1	13	CASSLDRGNEQFF
TRBV5-6	16	CASSYTQGARPYEQYF
TRBV18	16	CASSPTTGQGNQPQHF
TRBV7-7	14	CASSLSEGAYEQFF
TRBV9	14	CASSVGGSSYEQYF
TRBV27	14	CASTTDGGLSEAFF
TRBV27	12	CASGLRENEQFF
TRBV7-9	16	CASSLVVTSGKGEQFF
TRBV11-2	13	CASSNSMNTEAFF
TRBV10-2	14	CASSDSGQSYEQYF
TRBV30	13	CAWSFDDTGELFF
TRBV28	14	CATSTRSAKNIQYF
TRBV4-1	15	CASSLGANSYNEQFF
TRBV5-5	17	CASIKELMRTPVYEQFF
TRBV4-1	14	CASSQERAYNEQFF
TRBV4-1	15	CASSRKQGGNQPQHF
TRBV4-1	16	CASSPQGGIEGNEQFF
TRBV7-9	13	CASSLENQETQYF
TRBV7-9	14	CASSRPSTAYGYTF
TRBV7-9	15	CASSPLAGNTDTQYF
TRBV18	17	CASSPFLVLAGGSEQYF
TRBV6-1	13	CASSDSAKYEQFF
TRBV16	18	CASSQKSTGASPGGEAFF
TRBV27	13	CASSYGGTYTQYF
TRBV11-1	15	CASTWLAGGQETQYF
TRBV18	16	CASSLMPWTKTGELFF
TRBV14	13	CASSLWTGVEAFF
TRBV15	15	CATSRGADSSYEQYF